The sequence of this T cell receptor (beta chain) was determined in a study of T cell repertoires in cytomegalovirus infection. Study-level information: Recently identified HLA-C-restricted CMV epitopes were used, and well-studied HLA-B-restricted CMV epitopes were used as well. CMV infection and matching HLA type were both indicated by public TCR beta signatures.

On this clonotype itself: Its specificity is unknown.

TCRdb reprocessed the reads with MiXCR, giving one entry per CDR3 protein. In the table there are approximately 730,000 distinct CDR3 sequences, around a third of which are singletons. Study results and limitations: Pooled public TCR beta family frequency picked out CMV carriers with the relevant HLA. Predominance within the ex vivo response was attributable to HLA-C-restricted CMV-specific TCR beta clonotypes.

The specimen was cultured PBMCs, collected from culture after CMV antigen stimulation. This receptor was identified in a human donor in good health (CMV status not recorded). Some clones in this sample may be carry-over from other donors' samples.

DNA for the CDR3: TGTGCCAGCAGCCAAGAGGGACTAGCGGGGGTTGAGCAGTACTTC. Its protein product is CASSQEGLAGVEQYF. This chain uses TRBV4-2 with TRBJ2-7, with TRBD2 identical over 14 bases. The CDR3 is 15 amino acids. V lost 0 bases to trimming and J lost 7 bases; unmatched junction nucleotides: 2. The germline gives CDR1 LGHNA, CDR2 YNFKEQ.